What follows are 4 T cell receptor beta chains derived from one specimen sequenced in a study of T cells in Graves' hyperthyroidism and ophthalmopathy. Researchers amplified the TCR beta CDR3 regions from RNA transcripts. With the HTBI primer set, the TCR CDR3 went through a first round of RT-PCR. MiXCR, applied by TCRdb to the multiplex PCR reads, yields one record per CDR3 protein. The sample contains more than 600,000 distinct CDR3 sequences, 16% of which appear only once. Material for sequencing was blood. Source of these receptors: a man aged 18-30 years with Graves' hyperthyroidism.

The chain joins TRBV10-3 to TRBJ2-4, with TRBD1 matching over 7 bases. Germline CDR1 is ENHRY and CDR2 is SYGVKD. The J segment lost 0 bases and the V segment lost 4 bases, leaving 3 bases of the junction unmatched. This CDR3 region has 15 residues. The CDR3 nucleotides read TGTGCCATCAGTGCGGGACAGTTAGCCAAAAACATTCAGTACTTC. Translated, it gives CAISAGQLAKNIQYF.

V and J are TRBV9 and TRBJ2-3; 14 bases are shared with TRBD2. V shed 3 bases, J shed 1 base, and the junction held 1 base outside the gene matches. The germline V gene has CDR1 SGDLS and CDR2 YYNGEE. This CDR3 is 16 amino acids long. CDR3 coding DNA: TGTGCCAGCAGCGAGGGACTAGCGGGAGGCACAGATACGCAGTATTTT. This codes for CASSEGLAGGTDTQYF.

This clonotype was recorded at least ten times. The V call is TRBV2, the J call TRBJ2-7; D not certain. V shed 5 bases and J shed 3 bases, with 14 bases lying between them. Germline V gene sequence: CDR1 SNHLY, CDR2 FYNNEI. The CDR3 is 14 residues long. CDR3 DNA sequence: TGTGCCAGCAGTTTCTTGGGTCCGAACTACGAGCAGTACTTC. This translates into CASSFLGPNYEQYF. Using reference TRBV2 and TRBJ2-7 for the parts outside the CDR3, the full variable domain is EPEVTQTPSHQVTQMGQEVILRCVPISNHLYFYWYRQILGQKVEFLVSFYNNEISEKSEIFDDQFSVERPDGSNFTLKIRSTKLEDSAMYFCASSFLGPNYEQYFGPGTRLTVT.

About this clonotype: A much larger clone lies one base from this, so it may be a read error. The chain uses TRBV9 and TRBJ1-1; no clear D gene. The CDR3 contains 14 residues. Per the germline V gene, CDR1 is SGDLS and CDR2 is YYNGEE. V lost 0 bases and J lost 1, with 7 bases in between. The CDR3 sequence: CASSVGAGNTEAFF. The CDR3 DNA sequence: TGTGCCAGCAGCGTAGGGGCAGGGAACACTGAAGCTTTCTTT. Using reference TRBV9 and TRBJ1-1 for the parts outside the CDR3, the full variable domain is DSGVTQTPKHLITATGQRVTLRCSPRSGDLSVYWYQQSLDQGLQFLIQYYNGEERAKGNILERFSAQQFPDLHSELNLSSLELGDSALYFCASSVGAGNTEAFFGQGTRLTVV.